This entry features one T cell receptor beta chain sequence. The data stem from a study of early T cells in non-severe SARS-CoV-2 infection. TCRdb analysed the 5' RACE reads with MiXCR anew, one entry per CDR3 protein. This sample yields around 92,000 distinct CDR3 sequences, of which roughly 9.6% are seen a single time; approximately 5% belongs to the top ten. Germline V CDR1 and CDR2: SGHAT, FQNNGV. The CDR3 consists of 14 residues. The V and J ends lost 5 bases and 5 bases respectively, with 16 bases between them. The receptor's source is an adult who was a healthcare worker with PCR-confirmed SARS-CoV-2 infection or an uninfected control (not recorded which). The sample was whole blood. The V gene is TRBV11-2, the J gene TRBJ2-7; TRBD2 is a possible D gene (6 bases). The CDR3 here is CASSPGGLVHEQYF. For the CDR3, the DNA is TGTGCCAGCAGCCCTGGAGGGTTAGTCCACGAGCAGTACTTC.